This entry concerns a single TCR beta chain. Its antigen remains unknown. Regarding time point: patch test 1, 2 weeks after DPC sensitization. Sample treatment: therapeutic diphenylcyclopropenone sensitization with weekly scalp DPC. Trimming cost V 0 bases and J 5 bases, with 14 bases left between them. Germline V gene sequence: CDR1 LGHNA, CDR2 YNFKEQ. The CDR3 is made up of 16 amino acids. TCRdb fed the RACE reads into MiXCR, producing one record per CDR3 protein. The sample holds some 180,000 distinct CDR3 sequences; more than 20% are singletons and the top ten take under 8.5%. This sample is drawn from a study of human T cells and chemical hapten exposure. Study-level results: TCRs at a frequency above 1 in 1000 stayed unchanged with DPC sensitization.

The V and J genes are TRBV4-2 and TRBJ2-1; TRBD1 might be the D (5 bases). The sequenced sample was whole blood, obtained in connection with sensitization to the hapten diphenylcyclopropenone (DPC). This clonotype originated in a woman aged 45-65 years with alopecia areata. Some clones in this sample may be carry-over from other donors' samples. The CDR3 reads CASSQDKARQNNEQFF. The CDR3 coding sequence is TGTGCCAGCAGCCAAGATAAGGCGAGACAGAACAATGAGCAGTTCTTC.